The rows below give T cell receptor beta chains drawn from one sample of a study of early T cells in non-severe SARS-CoV-2 infection. TCRdb redid the calling of the 5' RACE reads with MiXCR, one entry per CDR3 protein. In the table there are about 60,000 distinct CDR3 sequences, roughly 13% of which are singletons. Input material: whole blood. The receptors were sampled from an adult who was a healthcare worker with PCR-confirmed SARS-CoV-2 infection or an uninfected control (not recorded which). Both conserved end residues are part of each CDR3. D genes are given only for firm matches. Clone size is shown for a subset of rows, as once, few, many or a class of expanded clone.

. | many | TRBJ1-5 | TRBV19 | CASSPGTAWVGNQPQHF | TGTGCCAGTAGTCCCGGGACGGCTTGGGTTGGCAATCAGCCCCAGCATTTT
TRBD2 | . | TRBJ2-3 | TRBV7-2 | CASSLASSGWAPDTQYF | TGTGCCAGCAGCTTAGCCTCTAGCGGCTGGGCCCCAGATACGCAGTATTTT
. | many | TRBJ2-1 | TRBV7-8 | CASSRVGIYEQFF | TGTGCCAGCAGCCGGGTCGGGATCTATGAGCAGTTCTTC
TRBD1 | few | TRBJ1-5 | TRBV2 | CASSESGDSRYQPQHF | TGTGCCAGCAGTGAAAGTGGGGACAGTCGATATCAGCCCCAGCATTTT
TRBD1 | few | TRBJ2-3 | TRBV15 | CATSSGTGNTDTQYF | TGTGCCACCAGCAGTGGGACAGGCAACACAGATACGCAGTATTTT
TRBD1 | many | TRBJ2-1 | TRBV7-9 | CASSPGTGRFDEQFF | TGTGCCAGCAGCCCAGGGACAGGGCGCTTCGATGAGCAGTTCTTC
TRBD2 | . | TRBJ2-7 | TRBV9 | CASSAVAGALPYEQYF | TGTGCCAGCAGCGCAGTAGCGGGGGCCCTACCCTACGAGCAGTACTTC
. | many | TRBJ1-6 | TRBV7-3 | CASSFGRGGNSPLHF | TGTGCCAGCAGCTTCGGACGCGGGGGCAATTCACCCCTCCACTTT
. | many | TRBJ1-5 | TRBV30 | CAWSPSGGQPQHF | TGTGCCTGGAGTCCGTCCGGGGGTCAGCCCCAGCATTTT
TRBD1 | many | TRBJ2-3 | TRBV29-1 | CSVELVDRGTDTQYF | TGCAGCGTTGAGTTGGTTGACAGGGGTACAGATACGCAGTATTTT
. | . | TRBJ2-7 | TRBV7-6 | CASSLAQHPYEQYF | TGTGCCAGCAGCTTAGCCCAACACCCCTACGAGCAGTACTTC
TRBD1 | . | TRBJ1-2 | TRBV5-4 | CASRSGTAFYGYTF | TGTGCCAGCAGATCCGGGACAGCTTTCTATGGCTACACCTTC
. | few | TRBJ2-2 | TRBV6-5 | CASSYGRGAGELFF | TGTGCCAGCAGTTACGGGAGGGGGGCCGGGGAGCTGTTTTTT
. | . | TRBJ1-5 | TRBV5-5 | CASSLAGASNQPQHF | TGTGCCAGCAGCTTGGCAGGGGCTAGCAATCAGCCCCAGCATTTT
. | once | TRBJ2-3 | TRBV4-1 | CASSQDYSTDTQYF | TGCGCCAGCAGCCAAGACTATAGCACAGATACGCAGTATTTT
TRBD1 | . | TRBJ2-3 | TRBV23-1 | CASSQSREETGGEDTQYF | TGCGCCAGCAGTCAATCCAGAGAGGAGACAGGGGGCGAAGATACGCAGTATTTT
. | few | TRBJ1-6 | TRBV7-2 | CASRNDRTLNSPLHF | TGTGCCAGCAGGAACGACAGGACCCTAAATTCACCCCTCCACTTT
. | many | TRBJ1-3 | TRBV30 | CAWSEGLPGNTIYF | TGTGCCTGGAGCGAGGGGCTACCTGGAAACACCATATATTTT
. | . | TRBJ1-1 | TRBV12-3/TRBV12-4 | CASTWGAGDTEAFF | TGTGCCAGCACCTGGGGCGCAGGTGACACTGAAGCTTTCTTT
. | few | TRBJ2-7 | TRBV6-2/TRBV6-3 | CASSGGQLPNEQYF | TGTGCCAGCAGTGGAGGACAGTTACCTAACGAGCAGTACTTC
. | many | TRBJ2-2 | TRBV7-9 | CASSFLGRTNTGELFF | TGTGCCAGCAGCTTTTTGGGCAGAACGAACACCGGGGAGCTGTTTTTT
. | many | TRBJ2-5 | TRBV29-1 | CSVERQAGAQYF | TGCAGCGTTGAACGACAGGCCGGCGCCCAGTACTTC
TRBD1 | . | TRBJ2-3 | TRBV5-1 | CASSATGAGTDTQYF | TGCGCCAGCAGCGCGACAGGGGCCGGGACAGATACGCAGTATTTT
TRBD1 | few | TRBJ1-5 | TRBV28 | CASSPDRGEQPQHF | TGTGCCAGCAGCCCTGACAGGGGGGAACAGCCCCAGCATTTT
TRBD1 | few | TRBJ2-6 | TRBV3-1 | CASSPRDRGSGANVLTF | TGTGCCAGCAGCCCGCGGGACAGGGGGTCTGGGGCCAACGTCCTGACTTTC
. | few | TRBJ1-2 | TRBV7-2 | CASSLAEGPYGYTF | TGTGCCAGCAGCTTAGCGGAGGGCCCCTATGGCTACACCTTC
. | . | TRBJ1-5 | TRBV20-1 | CSAPAPQGNQPQHF | TGCAGTGCTCCCGCGCCCCAGGGGAATCAGCCCCAGCATTTT
. | few | TRBJ2-7 | TRBV7-2 | CASSLAGAPYEQYF | TGTGCCAGCAGTTTAGCAGGGGCCCCCTACGAGCAGTACTTC
. | . | TRBJ2-5 | TRBV19 | CASSIGGPQETQYF | TGTGCCAGTAGTATAGGCGGACCACAAGAGACCCAGTACTTC
. | few | TRBJ1-6 | TRBV2 | CASRGWQKFNSPLHF | TGTGCCAGCAGGGGGTGGCAGAAGTTTAATTCACCCCTCCACTTT
TRBD2 | many | TRBJ2-7 | TRBV7-2 | CASSFHTAGTSGNYEQYF | TGTGCCAGCAGCTTCCATACTGCCGGGACTAGCGGGAACTACGAGCAGTACTTC
. | few | TRBJ2-7 | TRBV30 | CAWSDNGGSQYF | TGTGCCTGGAGCGATAACGGGGGTTCACAGTACTTC
. | few | TRBJ1-5 | TRBV13 | CASSLGHGQPQHF | TGTGCCAGCAGCTTAGGCCATGGTCAGCCCCAGCATTTT
. | . | TRBJ2-3 | TRBV7-3 | CASVLGHLSDTQYF | TGTGCCAGCGTTCTTGGGCATCTCTCCGATACGCAGTATTTT
TRBD1 | . | TRBJ1-4 | TRBV28 | CATLRGLDEKLFF | TGTGCCACCCTCAGGGGGCTTGATGAAAAACTGTTTTTT
. | . | TRBJ1-1 | TRBV5-1 | CASSSRGRAKTTEAFF | TGCGCCAGCAGCTCGAGAGGCAGGGCTAAGACGACTGAAGCTTTCTTT
. | . | TRBJ2-6 | TRBV20-1 | CSAPTPQGTSGANVLTF | TGCAGTGCCCCTACCCCACAGGGTACCTCTGGGGCCAACGTCCTGACTTTC
TRBD1 | . | TRBJ2-7 | TRBV7-6 | CASSLTDRGAYEQYF | TGTGCCAGCAGCTTGACCGACAGGGGGGCCTACGAGCAGTACTTC
TRBD2 | many | TRBJ2-1 | TRBV20-1 | CSARPHSGGANEQFF | TGCAGTGCTAGACCCCATAGCGGGGGGGCCAATGAGCAGTTCTTC
TRBD1 | few | TRBJ1-2 | TRBV4-2 | CASSFRDRDLNGYTF | TGTGCCAGCAGCTTCCGGGACAGGGATCTGAATGGCTACACCTTC
. | . | TRBJ2-7 | TRBV29-1 | CSVGGDGYEQYF | TGCAGCGTTGGGGGGGACGGCTACGAGCAGTACTTC